Below, 24 T cell receptor beta chains from the same sample are listed, as sequenced in a study of T cell clonality in common variable immunodeficiency. Libraries were prepared by immunoSEQ multiplex PCR; TCRdb keeps only in-frame clonotypes and omits some of them. The sample offers tens of thousands of clones and no singletons, the top ten holding 8.5% to 12%. The source material was peripheral blood mononuclear cells. The receptors stem from a person between 18 and 75 years old in good health.

This clone was observed many times. The covered CDR3 bases are TGCAGCGTTTATATGGTTGGGACTCGCTACGAG. Translating gives CSVYMVGTRYE. The whole CDR3 reads CSVYMVGTRYEQYF. The chain links TRBV29-1 to TRBJ2-7; D may be TRBD2 (6 bases). The read ends 3 residues shy of where the CDR3 ends; the end is completed using the germline J gene. The CDR3 runs to 14 residues. V was cut by 5 bases and J by 3 bases, with 17 bases left in between. Germline values: CDR1 SQVTM, CDR2 ANQGSEA.

This clone was observed at least ten times. The read halts 3 residues ahead of the CDR3 end, with the missing end drawn from the germline J gene. J is TRBJ1-1 and V is TRBV6-2 or TRBV6-3, with 7 bases identical to TRBD1. CDR3 length equals 12 residues. Looked up from germline, CDR1 is MNHEY and CDR2 is SVGEGT. The DNA read from the CDR3 is TGTGCCAGCAGTCCTACAGGGGTCTTG. Translating gives CASSPTGVL. The whole CDR3 protein is CASSPTGVLAFF.

This clone has at least ten counts. Read sequence stops 3 residues before the CDR3 end, and the germline J gene provides the missing end. The genes are TRBV5-1 and TRBJ2-3; TRBD1 aligns across 7 bases. The CDR3 length is 16 residues. CDR1 is SGHRS and CDR2 is YFSETQ in the germline V gene. V lost 4 bases, J lost 2 bases, and 10 bases stayed unmatched. The CDR3 DNA, read in part, is TGCGCCAGCAGCGTACAGGGGAAAATGGCCACAGATACG. This codes for CASSVQGKMATDT. Given in full, the CDR3 is CASSVQGKMATDTQYF.

This clone was observed many times. The read ends 3 residues shy of where the CDR3 ends; the end is completed using the germline J gene. V is TRBV9 and J is TRBJ2-3, with TRBD1 as a possible D gene (5 bases). The CDR3 length is 17 residues. Germline-derived CDR1 and CDR2 are SGDLS and YYNGEE. Trimming took off 0 bases at V and 0 bases at J, with 14 bases between the two ends. Partial CDR3 DNA: TGTGCCAGCAGCGTAGCCGCAACCAGGGTTAGCACAGATACG. This sequence encodes CASSVAATRVSTDT. The whole CDR3 is CASSVAATRVSTDTQYF.

This clone has at least ten counts. The CDR3 goes on 3 residues after the read ends, and that part is filled in from the germline J gene. The chain is built from TRBV30 and TRBJ1-3, with 7 bases that match TRBD1. The CDR3 has 14 amino acids. Germline V lookup: CDR1 GTSNPN, CDR2 SVGIG (reference sequence). V shed 0 bases, J shed 6 bases, and the junction held 5 bases outside the gene matches. The CDR3 spells CAWSVSQGLNTIYF. Partial CDR3 DNA: TGTGCCTGGAGTGTCTCACAGGGGCTAAACACC.

Many counts were recorded for this clone. The read comes to an end 3 residues before the CDR3 does, leaving the germline J gene to fill in the end. The chain uses TRBV9 and TRBJ2-3; 9 nucleotides align to TRBD2. CDR1 SGDLS and CDR2 YYNGEE come from the germline V gene. The CDR3 runs to 15 residues. The ends lost 1 base at V and 3 bases at J; junction bases unmatched: 3. CDR3 sequence reads: CASSVSSGRTDTQYF. The part of the CDR3 DNA that was read is TGTGCCAGCAGCGTATCCAGCGGGAGGACAGATACG.

This clone appeared many times. The read is 3 residues too short to cover the CDR3 end, so that end is filled in from the germline J gene. The chain uses TRBV7-8 and TRBJ2-7, with 10 bases that match TRBD2. The V segment lost 2 bases and the J segment 3 bases; nucleotides outside the gene matches: 7. Germline CDR1 reads SGHVS; CDR2 reads FQNEAQ. The length of the CDR3 is 16 residues. The part of the CDR3 DNA that was read is TGTGCCAGCAGCTTACTAAGCGGGAGGGGTCACTACGAG. As protein: CASSLLSGRGHYE. In full, the CDR3 reads CASSLLSGRGHYEQYF.

This clone appeared many times. The CDR3 end is not reached by the read, which stops 3 residues before it; the germline J gene fills it in. The V and J genes are TRBV19 and TRBJ2-2, with 9 bases matching TRBD2. Germline V CDR1 and CDR2: LNHDA, SQIVND (reference sequence). The CDR3 is made up of 15 amino acids. Trimming took 4 bases from V and 2 from J; bases not matched to a gene: 2. The CDR3 loop is CASSKAGGNTGELFF. The sequenced CDR3 bases are TGTGCCAGTAGTAAAGCGGGAGGAAACACCGGGGAG.

This clone was recorded many times. Here the CDR3 reads CASSELASGGTDTQYF. The sequenced part of the CDR3 DNA is TGTGCCAGCAGTGAATTGGCTAGCGGGGGCACAGATACG. The rearrangement links TRBV2 to TRBJ2-3, with 9 positions matching TRBD2. The read finishes 3 residues shy of the CDR3 end, and the germline J gene is used to complete it. Trimming removed 2 bases from V and 1 base from J; junction bases left unmatched: 4. This CDR3 has 16 amino acids. Germline V gene lookup returns CDR1 SNHLY and CDR2 FYNNEI.

This clone came up many times. The CDR3 end is not reached by the read, which stops 3 residues before it; the germline J gene fills it in. This chain connects TRBV5-4 to TRBJ1-1; 9 bases are shared with TRBD1. Germline V gene sequence: CDR1 SGHNT, CDR2 YYREEE (reference sequence). The CDR3 runs to 16 residues. After removal of 2 bases from V and 3 bases from J, the junction contained 8 bases not matched to a gene. The covered CDR3 bases are TGTGCCAGCAGCTTCGAACTGGGACAGGGCGACACTGAA. Translating gives CASSFELGQGDTE. The CDR3 in full is CASSFELGQGDTEAFF.

The table lists this clone with many counts. Read coverage stops 3 residues before the CDR3 terminus; the germline J gene supplies the remainder. The J gene is TRBJ2-4, the V gene TRBV20-1; D remains unclear. Germline assignment: CDR1 DFQATT and CDR2 SNEGSKA (reference sequence). The CDR3 runs 11 residues. V was clipped by 8 bases and J by 6 bases, with 11 bases between them. The chain's CDR3 is CSTFKGNIQYF. Incomplete CDR3 DNA: TGCAGTACCTTCAAGGGAAACATT.

This clone occurred many times. The sequenced fragment ends 3 residues before the CDR3 boundary, so the rest is inferred from the germline J gene. V gene TRBV5-1 combines with J gene TRBJ1-2; 7 nucleotides agree with TRBD1. Germline CDR1 reads SGHRS; CDR2 reads YFSETQ. V trimming: 4 bases; J trimming: 7 bases; junction bases outside the gene matches: 13. CDR3 size: 15 residues. The CDR3 is CASSPDAGGSGGYTF. The CDR3 bases that were read are TGCGCCAGCAGCCCCGACGCAGGGGGTTCAGGTGGC.

In this sample, this clone turned up many times. The observed sequence ends 3 residues before the CDR3 terminus, with the missing tail filled in from the germline J gene. The genes are TRBV20-1 and TRBJ2-2; the match to TRBD2 covers 9 bases. The CDR3 covers 14 residues. Germline CDR1 is DFQATT and CDR2 is SNEGSKA (reference sequence). The junction had 4 bases not matched to a gene; V was cut back by 3 bases and J by 5 bases. The sequenced CDR3 bases are TGCAGTGCTAGGAGCGGGGGGCGGACCGGGGAG. Protein: CSARSGGRTGE. The full CDR3 is CSARSGGRTGELFF.

This clone has a count of ten or more. This CDR3 is CASSSNYQETQYF. The CDR3 bases that were read are TGTGCCAGCAGTTCGAACTACCAAGAGACC. The chain joins TRBV7-3 to TRBJ2-5; D is ambiguous. The read halts 3 residues ahead of the CDR3 end, with the missing end drawn from the germline J gene. CDR1 is SGHTA, CDR2 FQGTGA, per germline. This CDR3 spans 13 amino acids. V was pared by 6 bases and J by 0 bases, with 8 bases between.

This clone was seen at least ten times. The CDR3 bases that were read are TGTGCCAGCAGTTTACTCGGACTAGCGAAAAATGAG. It specifies CASSLLGLAKNE. From start to end, the CDR3 is CASSLLGLAKNEQFF. V and J are TRBV12-3 or TRBV12-4 and TRBJ2-1, with TRBD2 matching 9 bases. The missing CDR3 end, 3 residues past where the read stops, is filled in from the germline J gene. V shed 2 bases, J shed 7 bases, and the junction held 6 bases outside the gene matches. CDR3 size: 15 residues.

This clone was found many times. The read comes to an end 3 residues before the CDR3 does, leaving the germline J gene to fill in the end. The rearrangement joins TRBV29-1 to TRBJ2-7; a weak D match, TRBD2 (7 bases). Germline V gene sequence: CDR1 SQVTM, CDR2 ANQGSEA. The CDR3 extends over 15 amino acids. The V and J ends lost 6 bases and 2 bases respectively, with 20 bases between them. The CDR3 reads CSVGGAGVGAYEQYF. The sequenced part of the CDR3 DNA is TGCAGCGTGGGGGGGGCAGGGGTAGGGGCCTACGAG.

This clone was counted at least ten times. CDR3 in amino acids: CASSSGQPSTDTQYF. The DNA read from the CDR3 is TGCGCCAGCAGCTCCGGACAGCCTAGCACAGATACG. The chain is built from TRBV5-1 and TRBJ2-3; D is perhaps TRBD1 (6 bases). Sequencing ends 3 residues short of the CDR3 end; the germline J gene provides the rest. Germline V gene sequence: CDR1 SGHRS, CDR2 YFSETQ. The CDR3 extends over 15 amino acids. The ends were cut back, 3 bases at V and 0 bases at J, with 11 bases in the middle.

This clone was counted many times. The read gets to within 3 residues of the CDR3 end, and the germline J gene fills in the rest. V usage is TRBV19 and J usage is TRBJ2-3; the match to TRBD1 covers 7 bases. CDR1 LNHDA and CDR2 SQIVND come from the germline V gene (reference sequence). The CDR3 is made up of 14 amino acids. J lost 4 bases, V lost 4 bases, and 5 bases had no gene match. The CDR3 loop reads CASSSRQGPDTQYF. The part of the CDR3 DNA that was read is TGTGCCAGTAGTAGCCGACAGGGTCCAGATACG. The full variable domain, its missing parts supplied by reference TRBV19 and TRBJ2-3, is DGGITQSPKYLFRKEGQNVTLSCEQNLNHDAMYWYRQDPGQGLRLIYYSQIVNDFQKGDIAEGYSVSREKKESFPLTVTSAQKNPTAFYLCASSSRQGPDTQYFGPGTRLTVL.

This clone showed up many times. The sequenced CDR3 bases are TGCGCCAGCAGCAGGGCAGGGGGCCAGGCTGGC. Translated: CASSRAGGQAG. The entire CDR3 reads CASSRAGGQAGYTF. The chain carries TRBV4-1 and TRBJ1-2, with TRBD1 matching over 8 bases. With the read ending 3 residues before the CDR3 end, the germline J gene is used to fill in that end. Germline loops: CDR1 MGHRA, CDR2 YSYEKL. Losses at the gene ends were 5 bases for V and 7 bases for J; bases not matched to a gene: 9. CDR3 length equals 14 residues.

This clone was observed a handful of times. The read terminates 3 residues before the CDR3 end, so the remaining end is supplied by the germline J gene. The rearrangement joins TRBV7-3 to TRBJ2-3; D unresolved. The germline CDR1 and CDR2 sequences are SGHTA and FQGTGA. Between the trimmed V and J ends, which lost 4 bases and 2 bases, there was a span of 10 bases. The CDR3 loop spans 14 amino acids. CDR3 DNA (partial): TGTGCCAGCAGCTCTGAACAGTACACAGATACG. This gives the protein CASSSEQYTDT. The whole CDR3 protein is CASSSEQYTDTQYF.

This clone was observed many times. The observed sequence ends 3 residues before the CDR3 terminus, with the missing tail filled in from the germline J gene. The V call is TRBV10-3, the J call TRBJ2-7, with TRBD1 matching 9 bases. This CDR3 comprises 14 residues. After removal of 5 bases from V and 6 bases from J, the junction contained 8 bases not matched to a gene. Germline V gives CDR1 ENHRY, CDR2 SYGVKD. CDR3 sequence reads: CAISSGTGSGEQYF. The sequenced CDR3 bases are TGTGCCATCAGTTCCGGGACAGGGTCGGGCGAG.

This clone was detected ten times or more. The missing CDR3 end, 3 residues past where the read stops, is filled in from the germline J gene. This same CDR3 is encoded by further DNA sequences in the sample. The chain links TRBV18 to TRBJ1-1; no clear D gene. V lost 6 bases and J lost 5, with 28 bases in between. CDR1 is KGHSH and CDR2 is LQKENI in the germline V gene. CDR3 length: 18 amino acids. CDR3 DNA, as far as it was read: TGTGCCAGCTCCCCCCCTCCCTCCCCCTGGGCGAGTTGGACTGAA. Residues: CASSPPPSPWASWTE. The whole CDR3 reads CASSPPPSPWASWTEAFF. The variable domain in full, completed from reference TRBV18 and TRBJ1-1, reads NAGVMQNPRHLVRRRGQEARLRCSPMKGHSHVYWYRQLPEEGLKFMVYLQKENIIDESGMPKERFSAEFPKEGPSILRIQQVVRGDSAAYFCASSPPPSPWASWTEAFFGQGTRLTVV.

This clone has ten or more counts. The CDR3 end falls 3 residues outside the read, so it is completed with the germline J gene. This chain joins TRBV6-2 or TRBV6-3 and TRBJ2-2; a possible D gene is TRBD1 (6 bases). Germline CDR1 is MNHEY and CDR2 is SVGEGT. The CDR3 length is 13 residues. V lost 4 bases to trimming and J lost 3 bases, with 6 bases between them. The sequenced part of the CDR3 DNA is TGTGCCAGCAGTTGGACAGACACCGGGGAG. Amino acids: CASSWTDTGE. The entire CDR3 sequence reads CASSWTDTGELFF.

This clone was observed at least ten times. The CDR3 end lies 3 residues beyond the end of the read and is filled in from the germline J gene. This rearrangement joins TRBV20-1 to TRBJ2-7, with 9 nucleotides matching TRBD1. This CDR3 region has 15 residues. V lost 6 bases to trimming and J lost 2 bases; unmatched junction nucleotides: 11. Germline V gene data show CDR1 as DFQATT and CDR2 as SNEGSKA (reference sequence). The CDR3 loop reads CSAPSGTGPPYEQYF. Partial CDR3 DNA: TGCAGTGCACCGTCCGGGACAGGGCCCCCCTACGAG.